The rows below give T cell receptor beta chains drawn from one sample of a study of T cell repertoires in cytomegalovirus infection. A single record per CDR3 protein comes from TCRdb applying MiXCR to the reads. The sample has 290,000 or so distinct CDR3 sequences, roughly a tenth seen once. The sequenced sample was PBMCs. Source of these receptors: a human donor in good health (CMV status not recorded). Some clones in this sample may be carry-over from other donors' samples. CDR3s include the opening cysteine and the closing phenylalanine or tryptophan. Each record gives: V gene, clone size, J gene, D gene, CDR3 length, CDR3 protein, CDR3 DNA. D genes are given only for firm matches. Not all rows give a size; the values are once, few, many and, for expanded clones, a class.

V: TRBV20-1
size: many
J: TRBJ1-4
D: -
length: 14
CDR3: CSARRTEKGEKLFF
DNA: TGCAGTGCTAGGAGGACCGAGAAAGGGGAAAAACTGTTTTTT

V: TRBV7-9
size: many
J: TRBJ2-1
D: -
length: 15
CDR3: CASSLVGGHGNEQFF
DNA: TGTGCCAGCAGCTTAGTTGGGGGGCATGGCAATGAGCAGTTCTTC

V: TRBV20-1
size: few
J: TRBJ1-2
D: -
length: 16
CDR3: CSARDVGTGANYGYTF
DNA: TGCAGTGCTAGAGATGTCGGGACGGGAGCTAACTATGGCTACACCTTC

V: TRBV28
size: few
J: TRBJ1-2
D: TRBD1
length: 15
CDR3: CASTLPGQGHYGYTF
DNA: TGTGCCAGCACCTTACCGGGACAGGGCCACTATGGCTACACCTTC

V: TRBV3-1
size: -
J: TRBJ2-2
D: -
length: 17
CDR3: CASSQKRGGRYTGELFF
DNA: TGTGCCAGCAGCCAAAAGAGAGGGGGGCGCTACACCGGGGAGCTGTTTTTT

V: TRBV5-6
size: -
J: TRBJ2-2
D: -
length: 16
CDR3: CASSGGNRDNTGELVF
DNA: TGTGCCAGCAGCGGCGGGAACAGGGACAACACCGGGGAGCTGGTTTTT

V: TRBV6-2/TRBV6-3
size: many
J: TRBJ1-1
D: TRBD1
length: 11
CDR3: CASRTGAEAFF
DNA: TGTGCCAGCAGGACAGGGGCCGAAGCTTTCTTT

V: TRBV20-1
size: many
J: TRBJ2-4
D: -
length: 14
CDR3: CSGLALLAPDIQYF
DNA: TGCAGTGGGTTGGCCCTCCTAGCTCCCGACATTCAGTACTTC

V: TRBV7-2
size: many
J: TRBJ2-1
D: TRBD2
length: 20
CDR3: CASSLRSTSGGLSSYNEQFF
DNA: TGTGCCAGCAGCCTACGGTCGACTAGCGGGGGGCTAAGCTCCTACAATGAGCAGTTCTTC

V: TRBV20-1
size: many
J: TRBJ1-1
D: -
length: 14
CDR3: CSASKAGANTEAFF
DNA: TGCAGTGCTAGTAAGGCAGGCGCGAACACTGAAGCTTTCTTT

V: TRBV15
size: many
J: TRBJ1-3
D: -
length: 14
CDR3: CATSRERTGNTIYF
DNA: TGTGCCACCAGCAGAGAACGCACTGGAAACACCATATATTTT

V: TRBV14
size: many
J: TRBJ1-1
D: -
length: 13
CDR3: CASSVLSNTEAFF
DNA: TGTGCCAGCAGTGTCCTTTCGAACACTGAAGCTTTCTTT

V: TRBV5-4
size: many
J: TRBJ1-1
D: -
length: 14
CDR3: CASSRPELNTEAFF
DNA: TGTGCCAGCAGCCGCCCGGAGCTGAACACTGAAGCTTTCTTT

V: TRBV29-1
size: -
J: TRBJ1-1
D: -
length: 14
CDR3: CSVAFRLGNTEAFF
DNA: TGCAGCGTCGCATTCAGGCTTGGGAACACTGAAGCTTTCTTT

V: TRBV7-9
size: -
J: TRBJ1-2
D: TRBD1
length: 15
CDR3: CASTEDRGAYYGYTF
DNA: TGTGCCAGCACCGAGGACAGGGGCGCGTACTATGGCTACACCTTC

V: TRBV12-3/TRBV12-4
size: many
J: TRBJ2-1
D: -
length: 15
CDR3: CASSPSTPEGNEQFF
DNA: TGTGCCAGCAGTCCTTCGACTCCGGAGGGCAATGAGCAGTTCTTC

V: TRBV20-1
size: many
J: TRBJ1-1
D: TRBD1
length: 13
CDR3: CSATGQLNTEAFF
DNA: TGCAGTGCCACGGGACAGCTGAACACTGAAGCTTTCTTT

V: TRBV5-1
size: -
J: TRBJ2-1
D: TRBD2
length: 16
CDR3: CASSPTSASGNNEQFF
DNA: TGCGCCAGCAGCCCAACTTCGGCTAGCGGGAACAATGAGCAGTTCTTC

V: TRBV28
size: many
J: TRBJ2-1
D: -
length: 11
CDR3: CASSRTYEQFF
DNA: TGTGCCAGCAGCCGGACCTATGAGCAGTTCTTC

V: TRBV7-2
size: many
J: TRBJ1-4
D: TRBD1
length: 14
CDR3: CASSRDSNNEKLFF
DNA: TGTGCCAGCAGCAGGGACAGCAATAATGAAAAACTGTTTTTT

V: TRBV12-3/TRBV12-4
size: many
J: TRBJ2-1
D: -
length: 15
CDR3: CASSLKGVSYNEQFF
DNA: TGTGCCAGCAGTTTAAAGGGGGTCTCCTACAATGAGCAGTTCTTC

V: TRBV28
size: few
J: TRBJ1-1
D: -
length: 11
CDR3: CASLDTSKAFF
DNA: TGTGCCAGCCTGGACACGTCGAAGGCTTTCTTT

V: TRBV29-1
size: -
J: TRBJ2-3
D: TRBD1
length: 18
CDR3: CSVEGGDRDKFMADTQYF
DNA: TGCAGCGTTGAAGGCGGGGACAGGGATAAGTTTATGGCGGATACGCAGTATTTT

V: TRBV23-1
size: many
J: TRBJ2-5
D: -
length: 14
CDR3: CAGVALRMRETQYF
DNA: TGCGCCGGCGTAGCGTTGAGGATGCGGGAGACCCAGTACTTC

V: TRBV29-1
size: few
J: TRBJ2-5
D: TRBD1
length: 15
CDR3: CSVEAWTGGRETQYF
DNA: TGCAGCGTTGAAGCCTGGACAGGGGGCCGAGAGACCCAGTACTTC

V: TRBV27
size: few
J: TRBJ2-3
D: TRBD2
length: 15
CDR3: CASCQRLAGINTQYF
DNA: TGTGCCAGCTGCCAGCGGCTAGCGGGGATTAATACGCAGTATTTT

V: TRBV7-6
size: many
J: TRBJ2-5
D: -
length: 14
CDR3: CASSPSGGAVGQYF
DNA: TGTGCCAGCAGCCCCTCTGGGGGGGCCGTGGGCCAGTACTTC

V: TRBV11-2
size: -
J: TRBJ2-3
D: -
length: 14
CDR3: CASSLNGAYDTQYF
DNA: TGTGCCAGCAGCTTAAACGGGGCCTACGATACGCAGTATTTT

V: TRBV7-9
size: many
J: TRBJ1-1
D: -
length: 14
CDR3: CASSLHGRTTEAFF
DNA: TGTGCCAGCAGCTTACACGGAAGGACCACTGAAGCTTTCTTT

V: TRBV10-3
size: few
J: TRBJ1-2
D: -
length: 14
CDR3: CAIMGSGKNYGYTF
DNA: TGTGCCATCATGGGTTCGGGGAAAAACTATGGCTACACCTTC

V: TRBV7-3
size: -
J: TRBJ2-5
D: -
length: 15
CDR3: CASSFTGELGETQYF
DNA: TGTGCCAGCAGCTTTACGGGGGAACTCGGAGAGACCCAGTACTTC

V: TRBV20-1
size: once
J: TRBJ2-5
D: -
length: 14
CDR3: CSARAKGGQETQYF
DNA: TGCAGTGCTAGGGCAAAGGGGGGACAAGAGACCCAGTACTTC

V: TRBV2
size: many
J: TRBJ1-2
D: TRBD1
length: 13
CDR3: CASRTTGVYGYTF
DNA: TGTGCCAGCAGGACGACAGGGGTCTATGGCTACACCTTC

V: TRBV20-1
size: few
J: TRBJ1-1
D: TRBD1
length: 13
CDR3: CSAPGTGDTEAFF
DNA: TGCAGTGCTCCCGGGACAGGGGATACTGAAGCTTTCTTT

V: TRBV7-2
size: many
J: TRBJ1-3
D: TRBD1
length: 17
CDR3: CASSPRTGTTSGNTIYF
DNA: TGTGCCAGCAGCCCCCGGACAGGAACAACCTCTGGAAACACCATATATTTT

V: TRBV7-2
size: many
J: TRBJ2-3
D: TRBD2
length: 14
CDR3: CASSFKSGGATQYF
DNA: TGTGCCAGCAGCTTTAAAAGCGGGGGAGCCACGCAGTATTTT

V: TRBV29-1
size: -
J: TRBJ1-5
D: TRBD1
length: 13
CDR3: CSVVGQGGQPQHF
DNA: TGCAGCGTTGTAGGACAGGGGGGACAGCCCCAGCATTTT

V: TRBV19
size: many
J: TRBJ1-1
D: -
length: 14
CDR3: CASSPLGVNTEAFF
DNA: TGTGCCAGTAGTCCCCTCGGGGTGAACACTGAAGCTTTCTTT

V: TRBV20-1
size: many
J: TRBJ2-7
D: -
length: 13
CDR3: CSARTTGPYEQYF
DNA: TGCAGTGCTAGAACGACAGGCCCCTACGAGCAGTACTTC

V: TRBV15
size: many
J: TRBJ1-5
D: -
length: 15
CDR3: CATSREGVGNQPQHF
DNA: TGTGCCACCAGCAGAGAAGGAGTCGGCAATCAGCCCCAGCATTTT

V: TRBV7-2
size: many
J: TRBJ2-5
D: TRBD2
length: 17
CDR3: CASSFSWTSGDQETQYF
DNA: TGTGCCAGCAGTTTCTCTTGGACTAGCGGGGACCAAGAGACCCAGTACTTC

V: TRBV4-1
size: many
J: TRBJ1-5
D: -
length: 15
CDR3: CASSQPDRTFQPQHF
DNA: TGCGCCAGCAGCCAACCCGACAGGACGTTTCAGCCCCAGCATTTT